These 12 T cell receptor beta chains came from one sample sequenced in a study of OX40 agonist ivuxolimab in advanced cancers. Sequenced by immunoSEQ multiplex PCR; TCRdb stores in-frame clones only, minus some. The data contain 80,000 or so clones, roughly 92% of them singletons. The sample in question was CD4+ or CD8+ T cells sorted from blood, obtained in a trial of the OX40 agonist ivuxolimab. The receptors shown here come from an adult with an advanced solid tumor such as melanoma, head and neck, liver or kidney cancer.

The chain joins TRBV7-9 to TRBJ1-6; 9 bases map to TRBD1. CDR1 and CDR2 (germline): SEHNR, FQNEAQ (reference sequence). This CDR3 has 15 residues. The ends lost 0 bases at V and 10 bases at J; junction bases unmatched: 4. CDR3 DNA: TGTGCCAGCAGCTTAGCCGGGACAGGGTGGTCACCCCTCCACTTT. Amino acids: CASSLAGTGWSPLHF. Using reference TRBV7-9 and TRBJ1-6 for the parts outside the CDR3, the full variable domain is DTGVSQNPRHKITKRGQNVTFRCDPISEHNRLYWYRQTLGQGPEFLTYFQNEAQLEKSRLLSDRFSAERPKGSFSTLEIQRTEQGDSAMYLCASSLAGTGWSPLHFGNGTRLTVT.

The chain employs TRBV30 and TRBJ1-2; D might be TRBD1 (6 bases). The CDR3 consists of 13 residues. The germline gives CDR1 GTSNPN, CDR2 SVGIG (reference sequence). V was cut by 7 bases and J by 1 base, with 13 bases left in between. The CDR3 coding sequence is TGTGCCTCTCCGACAGGTCTTAACTATGGCTACACCTTC. It is translated as CASPTGLNYGYTF.

The chain uses TRBV7-6 and TRBJ2-5, with TRBD2 matching 10 bases. Trimming at V came to 1 base and at J to 5 bases, leaving 13 bases not matched to a gene. Per germline, CDR1 SGHVS and CDR2 FNYEAQ. The CDR3 runs 18 residues. DNA of the CDR3: TGTGCCAGCAGCTTAGTAGGCCTAGCGGGAGCCACGGGGGAGACCCAGTACTTC. It specifies CASSLVGLAGATGETQYF.

V and J are TRBV5-6 and TRBJ2-1; D may match TRBD1 or TRBD2 (5 bases each). Per the germline V gene, CDR1 is SGHDT and CDR2 is YYEEEE. Trimming took off 0 bases at V and 5 bases at J, with 15 bases between the two ends. This CDR3 region has 16 residues. The CDR3 reads CASSLAGTDINNEQFF. The CDR3 DNA is TGTGCCAGCAGCTTGGCCGGGACGGACATAAACAATGAGCAGTTCTTC. The variable domain in full, completed from reference TRBV5-6 and TRBJ2-1, reads DAGVTQSPTHLIKTRGQQVTLRCSPKSGHDTVSWYQQALGQGPQFIFQYYEEEERQRGNFPDRFSGHQFPNYSSELNVNALLLGDSALYLCASSLAGTDINNEQFFGPGTRLTVL.

J is TRBJ1-2 and V is TRBV9; the D is unclear. From germline, CDR1 is SGDLS and CDR2 YYNGEE. The CDR3 sequence is 12 residues long. The ends were cut back, 4 bases at V and 9 bases at J, with 13 bases in the middle. The CDR3 region has the DNA TGTGCCAGCAGCCCCCCTCAGGCCAGCTACACCTTC. Amino acid sequence: CASSPPQASYTF.

The V gene is TRBV27, the J gene TRBJ2-7, with TRBD1 matching over 9 bases. CDR1 and CDR2 (germline): MNHEY, SMNVEV (reference sequence). The CDR3 spans 15 residues. The trim removed 0 bases at V and 7 bases at J, leaving 7 bases unmatched. CDR3 nucleotide sequence: TGTGCCAGCAGTTTATCCCCACAGGGGGCGGGGGAGCAGTACTTC. It translates to CASSLSPQGAGEQYF.

In nucleotides, the CDR3 is TGTGCCAGCAGCTCGGCCCTGGGGGCAGGGCAGCCCCAGCATTTT. Its translation is CASSSALGAGQPQHF. The chain carries TRBV2 and TRBJ1-5; a weak D match, TRBD1 (6 bases). CDR1 and CDR2 (germline): SNHLY, FYNNEI. V shed 6 bases and J shed 7 bases, with 19 bases lying between them. The CDR3 contains 15 residues.

Comments on this clone: Other DNA sequences of this sample code for an identical CDR3. The chain is built from TRBV5-1 and TRBJ2-5, with D unresolved. Germline V lookup: CDR1 SGHRS, CDR2 YFSETQ. V was trimmed by 4 bases and J by 2 bases, leaving 3 bases between them. This CDR3 region has 11 residues. The chain's CDR3 is CASSLQETQYF. The CDR3, as DNA: TGCGCCAGCAGCCTACAAGAGACCCAGTACTTC.

With respect to this clone: No DNA is shown, since the ends of the CDR3 on it are uncertain; the CDR3 is the one TCRdb lists. CDR3 sequence reads: CASSLFSFGAEQFF. The chain couples TRBV11-3 to TRBJ2-1. From germline, CDR1 is SGHNT and CDR2 YENEEA. Ends included, the CDR3 has 14 residues.

This chain uses TRBV6-6 with TRBJ1-4, with D possibly TRBD1 on 6 matching bases. This CDR3 is built from 12 residues. With 11 bases removed from V and 7 bases from J, the gap between germline ends came to 14 bases. CDR1 MNHNY and CDR2 SVGAGI come from the germline V gene (reference sequence). The CDR3 sequence is CASQRGGEKLFF. The CDR3 region has the DNA TGTGCCTCTCAAAGGGGGGGTGAAAAACTGTTTTTT.

The genes are TRBV6-6 and TRBJ2-1; 9 bases align to TRBD2. The V segment lost 6 bases and the J segment 5 bases; nucleotides outside the gene matches: 8. The CDR3 sequence is 15 residues long. CDR1 and CDR2 (germline): MNHNY, SVGAGI (reference sequence). The CDR3 loop is CASRLDSGSHNEQFF. CDR3 nucleotide sequence: TGTGCCAGCAGACTTGATAGCGGGAGTCACAATGAGCAGTTCTTC.

The V call is TRBV6-6, the J call TRBJ2-4, with D perhaps matching TRBD1 (5 bases). With 8 bases removed from V and 9 bases from J, the gap between germline ends came to 11 bases. Germline V gene lookup returns CDR1 MNHNY and CDR2 SVGAGI (reference sequence). The CDR3 is 11 amino acids. Here the CDR3 DNA reads TGTGCCAGCGGGGCGTTGGGCATTCAGTACTTC. Translation gives CASGALGIQYF.